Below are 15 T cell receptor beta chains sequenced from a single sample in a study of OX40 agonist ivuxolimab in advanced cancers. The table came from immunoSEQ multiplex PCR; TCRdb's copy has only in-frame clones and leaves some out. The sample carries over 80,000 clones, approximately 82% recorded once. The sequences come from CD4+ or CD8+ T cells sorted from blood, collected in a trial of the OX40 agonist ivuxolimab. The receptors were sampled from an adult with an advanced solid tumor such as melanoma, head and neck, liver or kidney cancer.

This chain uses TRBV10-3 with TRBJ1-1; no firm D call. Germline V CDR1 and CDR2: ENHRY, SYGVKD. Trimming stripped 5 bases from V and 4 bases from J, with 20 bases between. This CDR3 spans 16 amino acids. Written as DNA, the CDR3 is TGTGCCATCAGTCAGAACCTGGGTCTTGGAGGCACTGAAGCTTTCTTT. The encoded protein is CAISQNLGLGGTEAFF.

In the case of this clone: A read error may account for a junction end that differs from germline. CDR3 in DNA: TGTGCTAGCAGCTTAGCAAGCGCCTCGAACACCGGGGAGCTGTTTTTT. Protein: CASSLASASNTGELFF. The chain joins TRBV7-7 to TRBJ2-2, with D hard to call. Germline values: CDR1 SSHAT, CDR2 FNYEAQ (reference sequence). There are 16 residues in the CDR3.

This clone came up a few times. The CDR3 protein is CASSLVAPGLAGSGELFF. The CDR3 bases are TGTGCCAGCAGCTTAGTGGCGCCGGGACTAGCGGGGTCCGGGGAGCTGTTTTTT. V is TRBV7-6 and J is TRBJ2-2, with TRBD2 matching over 13 bases. Germline CDR1 reads SGHVS; CDR2 reads FNYEAQ. This CDR3 is built from 18 residues. Trimming cost V 1 base and J 6 bases; bases outside gene matches: 8.

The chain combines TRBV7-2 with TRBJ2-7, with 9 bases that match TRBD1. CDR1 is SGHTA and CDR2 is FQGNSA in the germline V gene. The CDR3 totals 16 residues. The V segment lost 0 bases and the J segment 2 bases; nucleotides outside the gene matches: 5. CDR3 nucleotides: TGTGCCAGCAGCTTAGCCGCCGGGGACAGGGCCTACGAGCAGTACTTC. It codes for CASSLAAGDRAYEQYF.

The CDR3 nucleotides are TGTGCCAGCAAAGAGGACAGGAATACTAACTATGGCTACACCTTC. It yields the protein CASKEDRNTNYGYTF. The V and J genes are TRBV6-1 and TRBJ1-2; 7 bases line up with TRBD1. In germline, CDR1 is MNHNS, CDR2 SASEGT. CDR3 length equals 15 residues. Trimming cost V 7 bases and J 0 bases; bases outside gene matches: 8.

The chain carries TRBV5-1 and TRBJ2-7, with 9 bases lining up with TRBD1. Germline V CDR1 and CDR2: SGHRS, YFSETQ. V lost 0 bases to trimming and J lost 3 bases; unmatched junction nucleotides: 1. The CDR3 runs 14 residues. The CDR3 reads CASSLETGGYEQYF. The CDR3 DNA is TGCGCCAGCAGCTTGGAGACAGGGGGCTACGAGCAGTACTTC.

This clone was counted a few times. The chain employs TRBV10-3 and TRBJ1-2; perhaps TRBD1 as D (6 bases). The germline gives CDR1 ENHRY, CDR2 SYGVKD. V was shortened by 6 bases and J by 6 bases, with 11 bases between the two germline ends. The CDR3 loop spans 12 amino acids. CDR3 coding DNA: TGTGCCATCAGCTTTAACAGGGATGGCTACACCTTC. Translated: CAISFNRDGYTF.

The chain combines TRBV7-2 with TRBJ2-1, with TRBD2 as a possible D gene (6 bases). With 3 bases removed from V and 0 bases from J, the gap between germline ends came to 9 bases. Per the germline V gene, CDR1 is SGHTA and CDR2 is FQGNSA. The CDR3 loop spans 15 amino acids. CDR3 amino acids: CASSLRGNSYNEQFF. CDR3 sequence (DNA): TGTGCCAGCAGCTTGCGGGGTAACTCCTACAATGAGCAGTTCTTC.

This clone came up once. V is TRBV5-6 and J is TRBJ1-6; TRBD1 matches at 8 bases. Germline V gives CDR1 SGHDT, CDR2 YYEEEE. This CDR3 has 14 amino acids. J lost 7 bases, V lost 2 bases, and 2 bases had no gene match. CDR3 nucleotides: TGTGCCAGCAGCTTTTGGACAGGGAATTCACCCCTCCACTTT. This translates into CASSFWTGNSPLHF.

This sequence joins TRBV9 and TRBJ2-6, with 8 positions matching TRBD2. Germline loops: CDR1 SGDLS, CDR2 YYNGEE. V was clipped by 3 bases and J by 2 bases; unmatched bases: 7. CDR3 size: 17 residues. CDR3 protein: CASSATGGRAGANVLTF. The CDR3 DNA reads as TGTGCCAGCAGCGCCACGGGAGGGCGGGCTGGGGCCAACGTCCTGACTTTC. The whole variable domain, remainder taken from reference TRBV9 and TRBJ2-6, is DSGVTQTPKHLITATGQRVTLRCSPRSGDLSVYWYQQSLDQGLQFLIQYYNGEERAKGNILERFSAQQFPDLHSELNLSSLELGDSALYFCASSATGGRAGANVLTFGAGSRLTVL.

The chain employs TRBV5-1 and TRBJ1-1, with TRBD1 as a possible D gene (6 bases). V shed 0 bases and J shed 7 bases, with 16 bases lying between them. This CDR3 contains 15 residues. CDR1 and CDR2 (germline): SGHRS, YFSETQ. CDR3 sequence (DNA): TGCGCCAGCAGCTTGGTGGCAGGGGCCCATAATGAAGCTTTCTTT. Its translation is CASSLVAGAHNEAFF.

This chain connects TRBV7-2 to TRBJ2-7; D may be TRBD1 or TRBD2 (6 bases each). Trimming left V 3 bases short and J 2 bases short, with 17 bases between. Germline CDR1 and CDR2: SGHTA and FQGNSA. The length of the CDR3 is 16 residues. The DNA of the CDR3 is TGTGCCAGCAGCTTTGGGAGGCGGGACACTCCCTACGAGCAGTACTTC. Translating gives CASSFGRRDTPYEQYF.

CDR3 nucleotide sequence: TGTGCCAGTAGATCAGGGCAATCCTACGAGCAGTACTTC. Translated, it gives CASRSGQSYEQYF. This chain joins TRBV19 and TRBJ2-7; weak D call: TRBD1 (5 bases). The CDR3 is 13 residues long. Per the germline V gene, CDR1 is LNHDA and CDR2 is SQIVND (reference sequence). V lost 6 bases and J 1 base, leaving 10 bases between the germline ends.

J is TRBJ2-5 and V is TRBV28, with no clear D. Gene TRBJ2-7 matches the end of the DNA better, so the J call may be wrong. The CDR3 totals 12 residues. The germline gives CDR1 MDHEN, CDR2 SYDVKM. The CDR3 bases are TGTGCCAGCTGGGGAATGAACAACGAGCAGTACTTC. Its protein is CASWGMNNEQYF.

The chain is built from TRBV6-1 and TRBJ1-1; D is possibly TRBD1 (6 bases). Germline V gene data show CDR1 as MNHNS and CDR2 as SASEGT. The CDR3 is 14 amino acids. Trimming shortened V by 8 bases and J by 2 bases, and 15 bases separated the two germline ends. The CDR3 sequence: CASGRQAVNTEAFF. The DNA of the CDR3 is TGTGCCAGCGGGCGACAGGCGGTTAACACTGAAGCTTTCTTT.